The entry that follows covers one T cell receptor beta chain sequence. The record originates from a study of technical replicates of blood from a handful of donors. Measured with immunoSEQ multiplex PCR; TCRdb has only the in-frame clones, and not every one. Found here are 75,000 or so clones, about 92% of them singletons; the top ten hold 0.35% to 0.45%. The sequencing input was T cells isolated from PBMCs. This receptor was taken from a human donor in good health.

The CDR3 DNA is TGTGCCAGCAGCTCACGGGGACTAGCTACAGATACGCAGTATTTT. It translates to CASSSRGLATDTQYF. The gene calls are TRBV7-9 and TRBJ2-3; TRBD2 aligns across 9 bases. This CDR3 spans 15 amino acids. V was pared by 4 bases and J by 3 bases, with 5 bases of the junction left unmatched. Germline values: CDR1 SEHNR, CDR2 FQNEAQ (reference sequence).